The next 3 T cell receptor beta chains were all read from a single sample in a study of memory B cells and T cells in multiple sclerosis. No antigen is known for these receptors. CFSE-dim autoproliferating and CFSE-high non-proliferating T cells from unstimulated culture were sequenced separately. Cultures began with approximately 4.5x10^7 CFSE-labeled PBMCs, unstimulated for about 7 days, with replicate wells pooled. Only in-frame clones appear in the TCRdb table, and some are missing; sequencing was by immunoSEQ multiplex PCR. The sample shows about 32,000 clones, around 88% of them seen only once. Sequenced material: PBMCs from blood kept in culture. Source of these receptors: a human donor with multiple sclerosis.

J is TRBJ1-1 and V is TRBV6-5; the D is unclear. The CDR3 has 11 amino acids. Germline CDR1 MNHEY, CDR2 SVGAGI. Trimming pared 0 bases from V and 7 bases from J, leaving 3 bases between. The CDR3 protein is CASSYSGEAFF. In nucleotides, the CDR3 is TGTGCCAGCAGTTACTCGGGTGAAGCTTTCTTT.

This chain connects TRBV4-1 to TRBJ2-1, with TRBD2 identical over 8 bases. The trim removed 0 bases at V and 8 bases at J, leaving 12 bases unmatched. The CDR3 runs to 17 residues. The V gene's germline CDR1 is MGHRA and CDR2 YSYEKL. The CDR3 region is CASSQEVAAGARDEQFF. In DNA form, the CDR3 reads TGCGCCAGCAGCCAAGAAGTGGCAGCGGGAGCCCGGGATGAGCAGTTCTTC.

The rearrangement links TRBV7-8 to TRBJ1-2; 7 nucleotides line up with TRBD1. CDR3 length: 15 amino acids. V shed 1 base and J 6 bases; nucleotides not matched to a gene: 8. CDR1 and CDR2 (germline): SGHVS, FQNEAQ. CDR3 protein: CASSLEFADRDGYTF. In DNA, the CDR3 is TGTGCCAGCAGCTTAGAATTCGCAGACAGGGATGGCTACACCTTC.